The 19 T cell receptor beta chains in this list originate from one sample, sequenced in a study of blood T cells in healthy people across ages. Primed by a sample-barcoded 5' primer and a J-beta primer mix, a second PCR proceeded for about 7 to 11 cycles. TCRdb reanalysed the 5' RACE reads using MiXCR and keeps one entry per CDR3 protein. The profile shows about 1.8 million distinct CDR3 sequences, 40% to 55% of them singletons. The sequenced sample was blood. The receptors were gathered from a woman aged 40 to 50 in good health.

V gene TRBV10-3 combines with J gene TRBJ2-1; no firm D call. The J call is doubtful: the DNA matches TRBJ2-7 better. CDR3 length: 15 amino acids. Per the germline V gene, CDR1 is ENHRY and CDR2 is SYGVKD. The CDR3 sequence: CAISPGDNSYNEQYF. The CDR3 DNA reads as TGTGCCATTTCCCCAGGAGACAACTCCTACAATGAGCAGTACTTC.

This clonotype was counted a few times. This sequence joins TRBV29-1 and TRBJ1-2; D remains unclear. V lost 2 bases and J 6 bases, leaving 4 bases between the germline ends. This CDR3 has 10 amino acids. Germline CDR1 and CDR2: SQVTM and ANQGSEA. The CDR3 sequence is CSVEKDGYTF. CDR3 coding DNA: TGCAGCGTTGAAAAGGATGGCTACACCTTC.

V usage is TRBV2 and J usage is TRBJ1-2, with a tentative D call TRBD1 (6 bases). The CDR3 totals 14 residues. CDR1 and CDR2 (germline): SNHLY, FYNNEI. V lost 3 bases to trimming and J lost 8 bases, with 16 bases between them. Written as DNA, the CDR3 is TGTGCCAGCAGTGATATAGGGGGGCGCGAGGGCTACACCTTC. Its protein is CASSDIGGREGYTF.

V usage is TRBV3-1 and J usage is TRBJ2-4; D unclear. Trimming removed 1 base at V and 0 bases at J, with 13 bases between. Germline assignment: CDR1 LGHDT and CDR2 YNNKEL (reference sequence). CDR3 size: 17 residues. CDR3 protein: CASSQGLRVLAKNIQYF. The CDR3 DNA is TGTGCCAGCAGCCAAGGGCTTCGGGTCCTAGCCAAAAACATTCAGTACTTC.

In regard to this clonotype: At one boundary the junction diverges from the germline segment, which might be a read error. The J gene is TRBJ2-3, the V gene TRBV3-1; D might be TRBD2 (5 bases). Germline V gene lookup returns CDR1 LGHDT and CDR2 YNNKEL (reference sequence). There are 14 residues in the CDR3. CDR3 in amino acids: CAGSQLGSTDTQYF. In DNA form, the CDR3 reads TGTGCCGGCAGCCAACTAGGGTCCACAGATACGCAGTATTTT.

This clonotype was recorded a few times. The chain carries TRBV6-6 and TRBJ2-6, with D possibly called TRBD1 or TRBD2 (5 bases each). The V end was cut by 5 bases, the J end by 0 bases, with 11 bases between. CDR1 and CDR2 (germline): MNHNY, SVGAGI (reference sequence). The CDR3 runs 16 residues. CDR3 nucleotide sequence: TGTGCCAGCAGTGGGACGTATTCCTCTGGGGCCAACGTCCTGACTTTC. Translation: CASSGTYSSGANVLTF.

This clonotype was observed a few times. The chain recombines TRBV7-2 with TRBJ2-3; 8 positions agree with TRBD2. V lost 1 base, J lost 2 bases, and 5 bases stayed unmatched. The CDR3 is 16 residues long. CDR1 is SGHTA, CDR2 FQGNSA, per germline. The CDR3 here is CASSLVSGVNTDTQYF. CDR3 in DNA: TGTGCCAGCAGCTTAGTTAGCGGGGTAAACACAGATACGCAGTATTTT.

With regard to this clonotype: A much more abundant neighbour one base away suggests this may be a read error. This chain's CDR3 is CSVEETRDAQYF. In DNA form, the CDR3 reads TGCAGCGTTGAAGAGACCCGGGATGCGCAGTATTTT. The chain joins TRBV29-1 to TRBJ2-3, with D tentatively TRBD2 (5 bases). Per germline, CDR1 SQVTM and CDR2 ANQGSEA. V shed 0 bases and J shed 10 bases, with 11 bases lying between them. This CDR3 spans 12 amino acids.

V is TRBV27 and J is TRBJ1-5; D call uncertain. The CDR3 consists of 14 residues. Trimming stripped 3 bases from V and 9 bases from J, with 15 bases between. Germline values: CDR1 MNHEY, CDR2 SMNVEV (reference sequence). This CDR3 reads CASSLHPARWPQHF. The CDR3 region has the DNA TGTGCCAGCAGTTTGCACCCGGCGAGGTGGCCCCAGCATTTT.

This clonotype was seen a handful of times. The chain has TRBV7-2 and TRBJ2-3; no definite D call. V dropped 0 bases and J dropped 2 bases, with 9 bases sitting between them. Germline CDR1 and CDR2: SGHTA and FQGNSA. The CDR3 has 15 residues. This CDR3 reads CASSLAVSVTDTQYF. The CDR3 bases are TGTGCCAGCAGCTTAGCGGTGTCAGTCACAGATACGCAGTATTTT.

The CDR3 protein is CASSPRGPRGPNYGYTF. CDR3 in DNA: TGTGCCAGCAGTCCCCGCGGTCCAAGGGGTCCTAACTATGGCTACACCTTC. The chain uses TRBV27 and TRBJ1-2, with D possibly being TRBD1 (5 bases). V was clipped by 5 bases and J by 0 bases, with 19 bases between them. Germline CDR1 MNHEY, CDR2 SMNVEV (reference sequence). The CDR3 runs 17 residues.

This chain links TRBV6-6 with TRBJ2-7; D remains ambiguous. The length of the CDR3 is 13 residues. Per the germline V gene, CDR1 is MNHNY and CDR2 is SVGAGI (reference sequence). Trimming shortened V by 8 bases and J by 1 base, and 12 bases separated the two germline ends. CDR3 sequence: CASGFQDSYEQYF. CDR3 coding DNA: TGTGCCAGCGGTTTTCAGGATTCCTACGAGCAGTACTTC.

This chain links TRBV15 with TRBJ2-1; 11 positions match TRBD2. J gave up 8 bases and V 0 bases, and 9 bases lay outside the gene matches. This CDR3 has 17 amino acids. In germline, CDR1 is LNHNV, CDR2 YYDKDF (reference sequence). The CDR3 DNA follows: TGTGCCACCAGCAGAGAATTTAGCGGGGGGGCCTTTCATGAGCAGTTCTTC. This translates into CATSREFSGGAFHEQFF.

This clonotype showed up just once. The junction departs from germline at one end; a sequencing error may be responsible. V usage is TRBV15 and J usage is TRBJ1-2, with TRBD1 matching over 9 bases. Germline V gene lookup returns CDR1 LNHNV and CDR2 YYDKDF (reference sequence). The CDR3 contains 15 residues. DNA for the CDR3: TGTGCCATCAGCAGCCGGGACAGGGTCCTTCATGGCTACACCTTC. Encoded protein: CAISSRDRVLHGYTF.

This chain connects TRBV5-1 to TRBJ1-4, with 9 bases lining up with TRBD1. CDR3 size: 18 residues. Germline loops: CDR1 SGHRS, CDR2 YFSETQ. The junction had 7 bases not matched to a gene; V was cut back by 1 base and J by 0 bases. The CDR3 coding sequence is TGCGCCAGCAGCTTGTCCGGGACAGGGCACGCAACTAATGAAAAACTGTTTTTT. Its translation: CASSLSGTGHATNEKLFF.

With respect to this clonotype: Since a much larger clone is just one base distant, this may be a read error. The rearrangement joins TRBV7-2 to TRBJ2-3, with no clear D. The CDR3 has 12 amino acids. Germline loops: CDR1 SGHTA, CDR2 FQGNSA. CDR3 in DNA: TGTGCCAGCAGCTCAAGATTGGATACGCGGTATTTT. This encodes CASSSRLDTRYF.

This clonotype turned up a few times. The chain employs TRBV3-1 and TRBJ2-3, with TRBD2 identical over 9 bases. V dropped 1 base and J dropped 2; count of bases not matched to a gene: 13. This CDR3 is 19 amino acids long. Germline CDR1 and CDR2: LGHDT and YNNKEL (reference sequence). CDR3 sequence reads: CASSQGTFNSGGPTDTQYF. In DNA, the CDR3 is TGTGCCAGCAGCCAAGGCACGTTCAATAGCGGGGGCCCCACAGATACGCAGTATTTT.

CDR3 nucleotide sequence: TGCAGTGCTAGGAGACCTGGGACAGGGGGCTACGAGCAGTACTTC. Amino acid sequence: CSARRPGTGGYEQYF. This rearrangement joins TRBV20-1 to TRBJ2-7; 11 bases match TRBD1. Per the germline V gene, CDR1 is DFQATT and CDR2 is SNEGSKA (reference sequence). This CDR3 is built from 15 residues. V was clipped by 3 bases and J by 3 bases; unmatched bases: 7.

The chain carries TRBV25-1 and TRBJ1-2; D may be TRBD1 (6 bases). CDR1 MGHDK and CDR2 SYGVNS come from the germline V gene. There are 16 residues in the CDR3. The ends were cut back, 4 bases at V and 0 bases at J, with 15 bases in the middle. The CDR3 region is CASSGQGPSTNYGYTF. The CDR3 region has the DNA TGTGCCAGCAGTGGGCAGGGGCCCTCTACTAACTATGGCTACACCTTC.